The clone carrying this T cell receptor beta chain was seen at least ten times. This entry belongs to a study of human T cells and chemical hapten exposure. As to time point: patch test 1, 2 weeks after DPC sensitization. Treatment noted: therapeutic diphenylcyclopropenone sensitization with weekly scalp DPC. V was clipped by 8 bases and J by 2 bases, with 7 bases between them. CDR1 MDHEN and CDR2 SYDVKM come from the germline V gene. The CDR3 runs to 11 residues. The study used a library that attached unique molecular identifiers to individual cDNA molecules. TCRdb ran MiXCR on the RACE reads and lists one entry per CDR3 protein. Among about 380,000 distinct CDR3 sequences listed, 4.8% were seen once.

The genes are TRBV28 and TRBJ2-7; D possibly uses TRBD1 or TRBD2 (6 bases each). The sequence came from a woman in her fifties or sixties with alopecia areata. Some clones in this sample may be carry-over from other donors' samples. Sequenced here: whole blood, sampled in connection with sensitization to the hapten diphenylcyclopropenone (DPC). The CDR3 loop is CASGGPYEQYF. The DNA for the CDR3 is TGTGCCAGCGGGGGGCCCTACGAGCAGTACTTC.